The sequence of this TCR beta chain was determined in a study of siplizumab effects on memory and regulatory T cells. The repertoire was sequenced with immunoSEQ multiplex PCR; TCRdb's copy has only in-frame clones and lacks some. Among 95,000 to 130,000 clones, around 94% were seen once, and the ten largest hold roughly 1.7%. Sequencing used non-Treg CD4+ T cells sorted from blood. The origin of this receptor is a human donor in good health.

In DNA form, the CDR3 reads TGCGCCAGCAGGACTAGCGGATCTTCGAACACCGGGGAGCTGTTTTTT. Its translation is CASRTSGSSNTGELFF. The rearrangement uses TRBV5-1 and TRBJ2-2, with TRBD2 matching 9 bases. The V and J ends lost 5 bases and 0 bases, in that order; junction bases with no gene match: 5. Germline CDR1 reads SGHRS; CDR2 reads YFSETQ. The CDR3 length is 16 residues.